The sequence of this T cell receptor (beta chain) was determined in a study of blood T cell repertoires in COVID-19. Study information: Specimens from acute and convalescent COVID-19 originated in the United States, Italy and Spain. T cells, B-cell-depleted T cells, or PBMCs supplied cDNA or gDNA.

Germline V gives CDR1 GTSNPN, CDR2 SVGIG (reference sequence). CDR3 size: 13 residues. V lost 2 bases and J lost 3, with 10 bases in between. In the authors' methods: How many nucleated cells were present was estimated from reference gene primer amplification. The assay was immunoSEQ multiplex PCR, and TCRdb's table has in-frame clones only and misses some. V, J and clone size derive from that table, while D and trimming were established from the DNA sequence. This sample yields 99,000 or so clones, of which 65% to 90% are seen a single time; around 4.1% belongs to the top ten. Material for sequencing was peripheral blood. V gene TRBV30 combines with J gene TRBJ1-1, with D perhaps TRBD1 (5 bases). The receptor comes from a man between 50 and 59 years old with acute or convalescent COVID-19. CDR3 sequence reads: CAWSSRGDTEAFF. CDR3 in DNA: TGTGCCTGGAGTTCCCGGGGGGACACTGAAGCTTTCTTT.